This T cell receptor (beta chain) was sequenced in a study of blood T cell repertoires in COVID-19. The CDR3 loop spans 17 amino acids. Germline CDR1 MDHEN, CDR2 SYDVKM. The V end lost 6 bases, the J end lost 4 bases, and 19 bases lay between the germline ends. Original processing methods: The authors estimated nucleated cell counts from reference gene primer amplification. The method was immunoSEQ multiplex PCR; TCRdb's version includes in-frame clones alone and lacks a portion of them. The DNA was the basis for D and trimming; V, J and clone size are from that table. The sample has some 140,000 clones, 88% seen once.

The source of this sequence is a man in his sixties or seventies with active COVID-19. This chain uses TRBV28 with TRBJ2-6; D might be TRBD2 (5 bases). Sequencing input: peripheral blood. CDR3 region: CASSSRALGGGANVLTF. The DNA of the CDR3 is TGTGCCAGCAGCTCGCGGGCCTTGGGTGGCGGGGCCAACGTCCTGACTTTC.